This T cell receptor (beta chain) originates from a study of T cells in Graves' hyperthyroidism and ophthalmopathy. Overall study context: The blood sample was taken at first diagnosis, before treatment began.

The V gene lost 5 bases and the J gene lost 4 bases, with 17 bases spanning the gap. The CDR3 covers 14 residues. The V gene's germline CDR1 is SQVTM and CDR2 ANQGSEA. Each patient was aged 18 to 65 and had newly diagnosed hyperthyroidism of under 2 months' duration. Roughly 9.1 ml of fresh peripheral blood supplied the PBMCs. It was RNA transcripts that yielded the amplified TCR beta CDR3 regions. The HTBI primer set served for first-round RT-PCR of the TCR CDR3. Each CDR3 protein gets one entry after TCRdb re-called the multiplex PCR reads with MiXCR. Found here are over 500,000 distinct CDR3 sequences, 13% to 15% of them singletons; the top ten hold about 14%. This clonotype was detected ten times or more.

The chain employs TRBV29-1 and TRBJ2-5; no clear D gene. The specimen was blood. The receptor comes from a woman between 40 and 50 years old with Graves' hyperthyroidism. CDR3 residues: CSVTLNGLGETQYF. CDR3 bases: TGCAGCGTTACGCTTAACGGTCTCGGAGAGACCCAGTACTTC.